This T cell receptor (beta chain) appears in the sequencing data of a study of shared clonotypes between healthy human individuals. On the study more broadly: For every donor, three CD4 naive, three CD4 memory, two CD8 naive and one CD8 memory plates were used.

Authors' analysis steps: With immunoSEQ giving junction-only sequences and no quality scores, filtering differed. Libraries were prepared by immunoSEQ multiplex PCR; TCRdb keeps only in-frame clonotypes and omits some of them. V and J calls and clone size are those listed in that table; D and trimming were worked out from the DNA. The sample contains approximately 2.5 million clones, more than 90% of which appear only once. It was into CD45RA+ naive and CD45RA-negative memory subsets that the CD4+ cells were split. Whole-study findings and limits: Sequencing depth was expected to affect clonotype sharing among donors.

On this clone itself: The antigen is undetermined.

V lost 4 bases, J lost 7 bases, and 14 bases lay in between. CDR1 MDHEN and CDR2 SYDVKM come from the germline V gene. The CDR3 length is 13 residues. The V and J genes are TRBV28 and TRBJ2-7; D ambiguous. Sequenced sample: naive CD4+ T cells sorted from blood. Indicated subset: CD45RA+ positively selected. This receptor was identified in a man between 18 and 35 years old in good health. The CDR3 loop reads CASSSQHVREQYF. The DNA of the CDR3 is TGTGCCAGCAGTTCCCAACACGTCCGGGAGCAGTACTTC.